The TCR beta chain described here comes from a study of shared clonotypes between healthy human individuals. Study-wide background: Serving as donors were a couple of women and three men, whose ages spanned 18 to 49. Each donor's CD4 naive and CD4 memory cells filled three plates apiece, CD8 naive two, and CD8 memory one.

Division of CD4+ cells produced a CD45RA+ naive subset and a CD45RA-negative memory subset. Data came from immunoSEQ multiplex PCR; TCRdb stores just in-frame clones and leaves some out. The profile covers around 1.6 million clones, with roughly 98% appearing a single time and approximately 0.44% taken by the ten largest. The J segment lost 4 bases and the V segment lost 4 bases, leaving 2 bases of the junction unmatched. The CDR3 is made up of 13 amino acids. Germline values: CDR1 SNHLY, CDR2 FYNNEI. This sequence originates from a young man in good health. The sample comprised naive CD4+ T cells sorted from blood. Stated subset: CD45RA+ positively selected. The rearrangement joins TRBV2 to TRBJ2-5; TRBD2 agrees at 8 bases. The CDR3 region is CASSALAGETQYF. For the CDR3, the DNA is TGTGCCAGCAGTGCCCTAGCGGGAGAGACCCAGTACTTC.